The clone carrying this TCR beta chain was detected a few times. The target antigen is unknown. Germline-derived CDR1 and CDR2 are SGHKS and YYEKEE (reference sequence). Losses at the gene ends were 3 bases for V and 7 bases for J; bases not matched to a gene: 5. The CDR3 is 14 residues long. The sample belongs to a study of T cells after yellow fever vaccination. By 5'RACE template switching, TCR cDNA was produced, with a universal primer site and UMIs added in the process. In TCRdb, the 5' RACE reads were re-called with MiXCR into one record per CDR3 protein. The repertoire includes about 330,000 distinct CDR3 sequences, roughly 8.6% of them detected once, and approximately 15% sits in the top ten. Whole-study findings and limits: Post-booster samples contained most primary-vaccination clones (approximately 96% CD4, approximately 88% CD8).

This chain joins TRBV5-5 and TRBJ1-5; 9 bases align to TRBD1. The TCR sequence derives from a man between 18 and 35 years old who received the YFV17D yellow fever vaccine. This material consisted of PBMCs, taken about 49 days after the first yellow fever vaccination. CDR3 protein: CASSSRTGEQPQHF. The DNA of the CDR3 is TGTGCCAGCAGCTCGCGGACAGGGGAGCAGCCCCAGCATTTT.